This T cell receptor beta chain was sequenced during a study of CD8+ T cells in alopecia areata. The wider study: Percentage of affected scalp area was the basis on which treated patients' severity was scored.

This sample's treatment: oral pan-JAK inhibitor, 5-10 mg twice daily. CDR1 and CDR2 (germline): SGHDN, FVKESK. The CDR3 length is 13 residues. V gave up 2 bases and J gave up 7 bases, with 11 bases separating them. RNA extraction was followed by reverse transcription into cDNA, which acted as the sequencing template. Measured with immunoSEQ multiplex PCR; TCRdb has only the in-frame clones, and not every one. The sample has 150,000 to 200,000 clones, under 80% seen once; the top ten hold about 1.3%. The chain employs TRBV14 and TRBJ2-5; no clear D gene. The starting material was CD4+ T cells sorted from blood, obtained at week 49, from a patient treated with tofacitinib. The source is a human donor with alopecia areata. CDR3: CASSQLGSGTQYF. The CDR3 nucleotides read TGTGCCAGCAGCCAACTTGGTTCGGGGACCCAGTACTTC.